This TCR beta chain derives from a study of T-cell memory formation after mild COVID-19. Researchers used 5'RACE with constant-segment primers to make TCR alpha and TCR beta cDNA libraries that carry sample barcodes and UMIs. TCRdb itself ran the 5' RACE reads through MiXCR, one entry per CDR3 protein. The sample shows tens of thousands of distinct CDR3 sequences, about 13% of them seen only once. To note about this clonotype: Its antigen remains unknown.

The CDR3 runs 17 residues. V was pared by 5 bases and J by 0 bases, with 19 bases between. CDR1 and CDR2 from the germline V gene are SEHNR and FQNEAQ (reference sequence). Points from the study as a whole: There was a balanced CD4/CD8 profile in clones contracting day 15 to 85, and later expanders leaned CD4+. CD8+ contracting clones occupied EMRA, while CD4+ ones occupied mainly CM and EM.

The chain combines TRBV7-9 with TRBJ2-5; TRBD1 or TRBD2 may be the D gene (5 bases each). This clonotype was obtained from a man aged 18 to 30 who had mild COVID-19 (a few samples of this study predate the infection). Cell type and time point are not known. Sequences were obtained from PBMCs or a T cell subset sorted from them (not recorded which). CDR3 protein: CASSPPHLGTYQETQYF. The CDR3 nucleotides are TGTGCCAGCAGCCCCCCCCACTTGGGGACGTACCAAGAGACCCAGTACTTC.